A selection of T cell receptor beta chains follows, all from one sample in a study of human T cells and chemical hapten exposure. Each CDR3 protein is one row after TCRdb ran MiXCR on the RACE reads. The sample lists tens of thousands of distinct CDR3 sequences; about 9.4% were seen once. Specimen: whole blood, collected in connection with sensitization to the hapten diphenylcyclopropenone (DPC). These receptors originate from a woman aged 45-60 years with alopecia areata. Some clones in this sample may be carry-over from other donors' samples. Both conserved end residues are part of each CDR3. The D gene is left open where the match is weak. A row's size may be missing; if present it is once, few, many or a size class.

d_call: TRBD2; cdr3_length: 18; v_call: TRBV12-5; clone_size: .; j_call: TRBJ2-1; cdr3_aa: CASGLVTFGTSLDNEQFF; cdr3_nt: TGTGCTAGTGGTTTGGTAACGTTCGGGACTAGTCTCGACAATGAGCAGTTCTTC
d_call: TRBD2; cdr3_length: 16; v_call: TRBV3-1; clone_size: many; j_call: TRBJ2-1; cdr3_aa: CASSLLAPSSYNEQFF; cdr3_nt: TGTGCCAGCAGCCTACTAGCGCCTAGCTCCTACAATGAGCAGTTCTTC
d_call: TRBD2; cdr3_length: 15; v_call: TRBV2; clone_size: many; j_call: TRBJ2-2; cdr3_aa: CASSVSGINTGELFF; cdr3_nt: TGTGCCAGCAGTGTTAGCGGGATCAACACCGGGGAGCTGTTTTTT
d_call: TRBD1; cdr3_length: 12; v_call: TRBV29-1; clone_size: once; j_call: TRBJ1-1; cdr3_aa: CSAEGTDTEAFF; cdr3_nt: TGCAGCGCTGAAGGGACAGACACTGAAGCTTTCTTT
d_call: .; cdr3_length: 15; v_call: TRBV7-8; clone_size: few; j_call: TRBJ1-1; cdr3_aa: CASSLAGFGATEAFF; cdr3_nt: TGTGCCAGCAGCTTAGCTGGTTTTGGTGCCACTGAAGCTTTCTTT
d_call: TRBD2; cdr3_length: 14; v_call: TRBV10-3; clone_size: .; j_call: TRBJ2-5; cdr3_aa: CAITSGVTGETQYF; cdr3_nt: TGTGCCATTACTAGCGGAGTTACAGGAGAGACCCAGTACTTC
d_call: .; cdr3_length: 14; v_call: TRBV5-8; clone_size: few; j_call: TRBJ1-3; cdr3_aa: CASSWVEGGNTIYF; cdr3_nt: TGTGCCAGCAGCTGGGTGGAAGGTGGAAACACCATATATTTT
d_call: TRBD2; cdr3_length: 14; v_call: TRBV20-1; clone_size: .; j_call: TRBJ2-1; cdr3_aa: CSATSPGRGNEQFF; cdr3_nt: TGCAGTGCCACCTCGCCCGGGAGGGGGAATGAGCAGTTCTTC
d_call: .; cdr3_length: 13; v_call: TRBV10-3; clone_size: .; j_call: TRBJ1-1; cdr3_aa: CAISEQVDTEAFF; cdr3_nt: TGTGCCATCAGTGAGCAGGTAGACACTGAAGCTTTCTTT
d_call: .; cdr3_length: 12; v_call: TRBV5-4; clone_size: many; j_call: TRBJ1-5; cdr3_aa: CASSLLGQPQHF; cdr3_nt: TGTGCCAGCAGCTTGTTGGGTCAGCCCCAGCATTTT
d_call: .; cdr3_length: 10; v_call: TRBV30; clone_size: many; j_call: TRBJ2-1; cdr3_aa: CAWSGDEQFF; cdr3_nt: TGTGCCTGGAGCGGCGATGAGCAGTTCTTC
d_call: TRBD2; cdr3_length: 15; v_call: TRBV10-2; clone_size: many; j_call: TRBJ2-7; cdr3_aa: CASSPQAGGLNEQYF; cdr3_nt: TGCGCCAGCTCCCCGCAAGCGGGAGGGTTGAACGAGCAGTACTTC
d_call: .; cdr3_length: 12; v_call: TRBV28; clone_size: .; j_call: TRBJ1-2; cdr3_aa: CASSFVYRGYTF; cdr3_nt: TGTGCCAGCAGTTTTGTGTACCGCGGCTACACCTTC
d_call: .; cdr3_length: 12; v_call: TRBV18; clone_size: few; j_call: TRBJ2-7; cdr3_aa: CASSPGGNEQYF; cdr3_nt: TGTGCCAGCTCACCTGGGGGAAACGAGCAGTACTTC
d_call: TRBD1; cdr3_length: 17; v_call: TRBV29-1; clone_size: many; j_call: TRBJ2-7; cdr3_aa: CSVRVPDRDRGFYEQYF; cdr3_nt: TGCAGCGTTCGCGTTCCAGACCGGGACAGGGGGTTCTACGAGCAGTACTTC
d_call: .; cdr3_length: 13; v_call: TRBV29-1; clone_size: many; j_call: TRBJ2-3; cdr3_aa: CSVGRDSTDTQYF; cdr3_nt: TGCAGCGTTGGGCGGGACAGCACAGATACGCAGTATTTT
d_call: TRBD1; cdr3_length: 13; v_call: TRBV29-1; clone_size: many; j_call: TRBJ1-1; cdr3_aa: CSVRTGLNTEAFF; cdr3_nt: TGCAGCGTACGGACAGGGCTCAACACTGAAGCTTTCTTT
d_call: TRBD2; cdr3_length: 15; v_call: TRBV5-1; clone_size: few; j_call: TRBJ2-1; cdr3_aa: CASSLSLAGANEQFF; cdr3_nt: TGCGCCAGCAGCTTGTCACTAGCGGGAGCCAATGAGCAGTTCTTC
d_call: TRBD1; cdr3_length: 14; v_call: TRBV6-1; clone_size: .; j_call: TRBJ1-1; cdr3_aa: CASSLDRGKSEAFF; cdr3_nt: TGTGCCAGCAGTTTGGACAGGGGAAAATCTGAAGCTTTCTTT
d_call: .; cdr3_length: 17; v_call: TRBV11-2; clone_size: many; j_call: TRBJ1-2; cdr3_aa: CASSLDLIQKSNYGYTF; cdr3_nt: TGTGCCAGCAGCTTAGATTTGATCCAGAAATCTAACTATGGCTACACCTTC
d_call: .; cdr3_length: 14; v_call: TRBV12-3/TRBV12-4; clone_size: few; j_call: TRBJ1-2; cdr3_aa: CASSSQGSGQGYTF; cdr3_nt: TGTGCCAGCAGTTCACAAGGATCCGGCCAAGGCTACACCTTC
d_call: .; cdr3_length: 14; v_call: TRBV29-1; clone_size: .; j_call: TRBJ2-2; cdr3_aa: CSVAGPSNTGELFF; cdr3_nt: TGCAGCGTCGCCGGACCGAGCAACACCGGGGAGCTGTTTTTT
d_call: TRBD2; cdr3_length: 15; v_call: TRBV7-2; clone_size: few; j_call: TRBJ2-1; cdr3_aa: CASSLGLAGVNEQFF; cdr3_nt: TGTGCCAGCAGCTTAGGACTAGCGGGAGTCAATGAGCAGTTCTTC
d_call: .; cdr3_length: 14; v_call: TRBV7-6; clone_size: .; j_call: TRBJ2-5; cdr3_aa: CASSLEYRVETQYF; cdr3_nt: TGTGCCAGCAGCTTAGAGTACAGGGTGGAGACCCAGTACTTC
d_call: TRBD1; cdr3_length: 14; v_call: TRBV7-9; clone_size: .; j_call: TRBJ2-1; cdr3_aa: CASSPGTGGNEQFF; cdr3_nt: TGTGCCAGCAGCCCCGGGACAGGGGGAAATGAGCAGTTCTTC
d_call: .; cdr3_length: 13; v_call: TRBV20-1; clone_size: many; j_call: TRBJ2-1; cdr3_aa: CSADGGLYNEQFF; cdr3_nt: TGCAGTGCCGACGGGGGGCTATACAATGAGCAGTTCTTC
d_call: .; cdr3_length: 14; v_call: TRBV5-1; clone_size: .; j_call: TRBJ1-6; cdr3_aa: CASSLEAVNSPLHF; cdr3_nt: TGCGCCAGCAGCTTGGAGGCAGTCAATTCACCCCTCCACTTT
d_call: .; cdr3_length: 15; v_call: TRBV29-1; clone_size: many; j_call: TRBJ1-5; cdr3_aa: CSVDSGTDSNQPQHF; cdr3_nt: TGCAGCGTTGACTCGGGCACGGACAGCAATCAGCCCCAGCATTTT
d_call: .; cdr3_length: 15; v_call: TRBV4-2; clone_size: many; j_call: TRBJ1-2; cdr3_aa: CASSQDPDRPYGYTF; cdr3_nt: TGTGCCAGCAGCCAAGATCCGGACAGACCCTATGGCTACACCTTC
d_call: TRBD1; cdr3_length: 17; v_call: TRBV5-5; clone_size: many; j_call: TRBJ2-5; cdr3_aa: CASSLGQGPLVRETQYF; cdr3_nt: TGTGCCAGCAGCTTAGGACAGGGGCCGCTTGTCCGCGAGACCCAGTACTTC
d_call: .; cdr3_length: 12; v_call: TRBV28; clone_size: few; j_call: TRBJ1-1; cdr3_aa: CATAGGYTEAFF; cdr3_nt: TGTGCCACCGCCGGGGGTTACACTGAAGCTTTCTTT
d_call: .; cdr3_length: 14; v_call: TRBV7-9; clone_size: many; j_call: TRBJ1-1; cdr3_aa: CASNSLGGWTEAFF; cdr3_nt: TGTGCCAGCAACTCCCTGGGGGGGTGGACTGAAGCTTTCTTT
d_call: .; cdr3_length: 15; v_call: TRBV12-3/TRBV12-4; clone_size: few; j_call: TRBJ2-5; cdr3_aa: CASSPRPRAGETQYF; cdr3_nt: TGTGCCAGCAGTCCTCGCCCCAGGGCGGGAGAGACCCAGTACTTC
d_call: .; cdr3_length: 11; v_call: TRBV20-1; clone_size: few; j_call: TRBJ2-1; cdr3_aa: CSALRDNWLFF; cdr3_nt: TGCAGTGCCCTCCGGGACAACTGGCTGTTCTTC
d_call: TRBD1; cdr3_length: 16; v_call: TRBV25-1; clone_size: .; j_call: TRBJ1-4; cdr3_aa: CASSGFGTGGNEKLFF; cdr3_nt: TGTGCCAGCAGTGGGTTTGGGACAGGGGGTAATGAAAAACTGTTTTTT
d_call: TRBD1; cdr3_length: 13; v_call: TRBV29-1; clone_size: many; j_call: TRBJ1-2; cdr3_aa: CSVERQGTNSYTF; cdr3_nt: TGCAGCGTTGAAAGACAGGGGACTAACAGCTACACCTTC
d_call: .; cdr3_length: 12; v_call: TRBV20-1; clone_size: many; j_call: TRBJ1-4; cdr3_aa: CSATLIFEKLFF; cdr3_nt: TGCAGTGCTACTCTTATATTTGAAAAACTGTTTTTT
d_call: TRBD2; cdr3_length: 15; v_call: TRBV3-1; clone_size: many; j_call: TRBJ2-1; cdr3_aa: CASSQDLAGGREQFF; cdr3_nt: TGTGCCAGCAGCCAAGATTTAGCGGGAGGGCGTGAGCAGTTCTTC
d_call: .; cdr3_length: 14; v_call: TRBV29-1; clone_size: .; j_call: TRBJ1-1; cdr3_aa: CSPSVSPRDTEAFF; cdr3_nt: TGCAGCCCCTCCGTATCCCCTCGTGACACTGAAGCTTTCTTT
d_call: TRBD2; cdr3_length: 13; v_call: TRBV2; clone_size: few; j_call: TRBJ2-3; cdr3_aa: CASTGLAGDTQYF; cdr3_nt: TGTGCCAGCACGGGACTAGCGGGAGATACGCAGTATTTT
d_call: TRBD2; cdr3_length: 15; v_call: TRBV7-2; clone_size: .; j_call: TRBJ2-3; cdr3_aa: CASSSGTSGTDTQYF; cdr3_nt: TGTGCCAGCAGCTCCGGGACTAGCGGGACAGATACGCAGTATTTT
d_call: TRBD1; cdr3_length: 17; v_call: TRBV19; clone_size: many; j_call: TRBJ2-1; cdr3_aa: CASSPPGQGSSYNEQFF; cdr3_nt: TGTGCCAGTAGTCCTCCGGGACAGGGGAGCTCCTACAATGAGCAGTTCTTC
d_call: .; cdr3_length: 11; v_call: TRBV29-1; clone_size: .; j_call: TRBJ1-1; cdr3_aa: CSVMDSTEAFF; cdr3_nt: TGCAGCGTTATGGACAGCACTGAAGCTTTCTTT
d_call: TRBD2; cdr3_length: 14; v_call: TRBV12-3/TRBV12-4; clone_size: .; j_call: TRBJ2-3; cdr3_aa: CASSLLAGADTQYF; cdr3_nt: TGTGCCAGCAGTTTACTGGCGGGGGCAGATACGCAGTATTTT
d_call: TRBD1; cdr3_length: 18; v_call: TRBV4-1; clone_size: many; j_call: TRBJ2-2; cdr3_aa: CASSQTRDRDPNTGELFF; cdr3_nt: TGCGCCAGCAGCCAAACCCGGGACAGGGACCCGAACACCGGGGAGCTGTTTTTT
d_call: .; cdr3_length: 16; v_call: TRBV11-2; clone_size: .; j_call: TRBJ2-7; cdr3_aa: CASSPGGGTPTYEQYF; cdr3_nt: TGTGCCAGCAGCCCAGGAGGGGGGACGCCCACCTACGAGCAGTACTTC
d_call: .; cdr3_length: 12; v_call: TRBV29-1; clone_size: many; j_call: TRBJ2-5; cdr3_aa: CSVQEFQETQYF; cdr3_nt: TGCAGCGTTCAGGAGTTCCAAGAGACCCAGTACTTC
d_call: .; cdr3_length: 13; v_call: TRBV6-5; clone_size: .; j_call: TRBJ2-3; cdr3_aa: CASKDSGTDTQYF; cdr3_nt: TGTGCCAGCAAGGACAGTGGCACAGATACGCAGTATTTT
d_call: .; cdr3_length: 16; v_call: TRBV20-1; clone_size: many; j_call: TRBJ2-2; cdr3_aa: CSARYPLARNTGELFF; cdr3_nt: TGCAGTGCTAGATACCCCCTAGCGAGGAACACCGGGGAGCTGTTTTTT
d_call: .; cdr3_length: 16; v_call: TRBV29-1; clone_size: many; j_call: TRBJ2-2; cdr3_aa: CSVERSTATYTGELFF; cdr3_nt: TGCAGCGTTGAAAGATCGACAGCTACCTACACCGGGGAGCTGTTTTTT
d_call: .; cdr3_length: 13; v_call: TRBV10-3; clone_size: few; j_call: TRBJ2-3; cdr3_aa: CAISDVSPDTQYF; cdr3_nt: TGTGCCATCAGTGACGTCAGTCCAGATACGCAGTATTTT
d_call: .; cdr3_length: 10; v_call: TRBV29-1; clone_size: many; j_call: TRBJ1-2; cdr3_aa: CSVLSDGYTF; cdr3_nt: TGCAGCGTTTTGTCCGATGGCTACACCTTC
d_call: .; cdr3_length: 14; v_call: TRBV3-1; clone_size: many; j_call: TRBJ1-5; cdr3_aa: CASSQEFQAQPQHF; cdr3_nt: TGTGCCAGCAGCCAGGAATTCCAGGCTCAGCCCCAGCATTTT
d_call: TRBD1; cdr3_length: 15; v_call: TRBV5-4; clone_size: many; j_call: TRBJ2-3; cdr3_aa: CASSLPTGNTDTQYF; cdr3_nt: TGTGCCAGCAGCTTACCGACAGGGAACACAGATACGCAGTATTTT
d_call: TRBD1; cdr3_length: 19; v_call: TRBV12-3/TRBV12-4; clone_size: many; j_call: TRBJ1-3; cdr3_aa: CASSPTNPPDREGGNTIYF; cdr3_nt: TGTGCCAGCAGTCCTACCAACCCACCAGACAGGGAAGGAGGAAACACCATATATTTT
d_call: .; cdr3_length: 13; v_call: TRBV3-1; clone_size: few; j_call: TRBJ2-2; cdr3_aa: CASSPDGTGELFF; cdr3_nt: TGTGCCAGCAGCCCCGACGGTACCGGGGAGCTGTTTTTT
d_call: .; cdr3_length: 15; v_call: TRBV11-2; clone_size: many; j_call: TRBJ2-6; cdr3_aa: CASSLTGTGANVLTF; cdr3_nt: TGTGCCAGCAGCTTAACAGGGACTGGGGCCAACGTCCTGACTTTC
d_call: .; cdr3_length: 12; v_call: TRBV6-6; clone_size: .; j_call: TRBJ2-7; cdr3_aa: CASSLDKYEQYF; cdr3_nt: TGTGCCAGCAGTCTCGACAAGTACGAGCAGTACTTC
d_call: .; cdr3_length: 10; v_call: TRBV20-1; clone_size: many; j_call: TRBJ1-1; cdr3_aa: CSARNTEAFF; cdr3_nt: TGCAGTGCCAGGAACACTGAAGCTTTCTTT
d_call: TRBD2; cdr3_length: 13; v_call: TRBV29-1; clone_size: many; j_call: TRBJ2-7; cdr3_aa: CSVGTSDPYEQYF; cdr3_nt: TGCAGCGTTGGGACTAGCGATCCTTACGAGCAGTACTTC